This entry describes one T cell receptor (beta chain). CDR1 and CDR2 (germline): SGHAT, FQNNGV. This CDR3 is 14 amino acids long. The germline V and J ends were trimmed by 5 bases and 2 bases, with 10 bases remaining between them. The data stem from a study of blood T cell repertoires in COVID-19. TCRdb's copy holds only in-frame clones and misses some; the assay was immunoSEQ multiplex PCR. The sample records approximately 210,000 clones, about 86% being singletons. Specimen: PBMCs or T cells enriched from blood (not recorded which). The chain joins TRBV11-2 to TRBJ1-3; the D gene is possibly TRBD1 (6 bases). The origin of this receptor is a woman aged 45 to 65 with acute COVID-19. DNA for the CDR3: TGTGCCAGCAGCGTACGGACAGCTGGAAACACCATATATTTT. Amino acids: CASSVRTAGNTIYF. The full variable domain, its missing parts supplied by reference TRBV11-2 and TRBJ1-3, is EAGVAQSPRYKIIEKRQSVAFWCNPISGHATLYWYQQILGQGPKLLIQFQNNGVVDDSQLPKDRFSAERLKGVDSTLKIQPAKLEDSAVYLCASSVRTAGNTIYFGEGSWLTVV.